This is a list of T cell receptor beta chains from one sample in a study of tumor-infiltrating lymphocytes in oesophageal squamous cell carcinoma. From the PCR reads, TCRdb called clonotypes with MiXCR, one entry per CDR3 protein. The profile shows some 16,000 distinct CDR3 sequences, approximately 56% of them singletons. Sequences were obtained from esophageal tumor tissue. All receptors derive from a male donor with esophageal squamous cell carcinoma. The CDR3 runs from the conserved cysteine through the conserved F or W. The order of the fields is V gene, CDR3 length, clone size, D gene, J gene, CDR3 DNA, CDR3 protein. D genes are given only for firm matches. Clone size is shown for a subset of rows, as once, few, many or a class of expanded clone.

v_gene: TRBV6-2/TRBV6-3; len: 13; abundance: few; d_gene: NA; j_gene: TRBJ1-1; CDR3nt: TGTGCCAGCAGTTACTCGAACAGGCCTGAAGCTTTCTTT; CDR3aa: CASSYSNRPEAFF
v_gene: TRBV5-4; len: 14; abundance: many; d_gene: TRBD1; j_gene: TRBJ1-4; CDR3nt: TGCGCCAGCAGCTTGCAGGGGGCGCTGGAAAAACTGTTTTTT; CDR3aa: CASSLQGALEKLFF
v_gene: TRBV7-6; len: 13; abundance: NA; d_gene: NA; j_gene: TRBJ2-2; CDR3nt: TGTGCCAGCAGCTTAGTATCTACCGGGGAGCTGTTTTTT; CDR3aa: CASSLVSTGELFF
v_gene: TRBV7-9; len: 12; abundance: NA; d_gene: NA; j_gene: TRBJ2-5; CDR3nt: TGTGCCAGCGTGACCGAGGGGGAGACCCAGTACTTC; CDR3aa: CASVTEGETQYF
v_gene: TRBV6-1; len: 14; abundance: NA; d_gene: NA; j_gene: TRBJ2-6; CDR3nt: TGTGCCAGCGACAAGAGCTCTGGGGCCAACGTCCTGACTTTC; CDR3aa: CASDKSSGANVLTF
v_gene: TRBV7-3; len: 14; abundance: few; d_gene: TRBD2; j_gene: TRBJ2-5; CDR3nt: TGTGCCAGCAGGTCGGGACTAGCGGGAGAGACCCAGTACTTC; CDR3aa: CASRSGLAGETQYF
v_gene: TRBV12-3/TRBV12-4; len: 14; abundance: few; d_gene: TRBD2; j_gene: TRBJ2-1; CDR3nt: TGTGCCAGCAGTTTTACGAGACTAGCGGGCGAGCAGTTCTTC; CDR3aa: CASSFTRLAGEQFF
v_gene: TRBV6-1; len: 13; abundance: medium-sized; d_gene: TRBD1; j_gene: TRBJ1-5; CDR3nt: TGTGCCAGCAGTACAGGGGTGAGTCAGCCCCAGCATTTT; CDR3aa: CASSTGVSQPQHF
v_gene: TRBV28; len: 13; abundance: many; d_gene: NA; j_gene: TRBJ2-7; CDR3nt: TGTGCCAGCAGCCGAGGGGGATACGACGAGCAGTACTTC; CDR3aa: CASSRGGYDEQYF
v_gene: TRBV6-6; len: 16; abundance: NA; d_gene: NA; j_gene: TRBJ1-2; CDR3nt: TGTGCCAGCAGCCCCTCAGGGGCGACAGCGATCTATGGCTACACCTTC; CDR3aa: CASSPSGATAIYGYTF
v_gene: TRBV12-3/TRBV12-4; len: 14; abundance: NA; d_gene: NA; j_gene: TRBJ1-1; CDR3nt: TGTGCCAGCAGTCCCAGGGAGGGTAACACTGAAGCTTTCTTT; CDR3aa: CASSPREGNTEAFF
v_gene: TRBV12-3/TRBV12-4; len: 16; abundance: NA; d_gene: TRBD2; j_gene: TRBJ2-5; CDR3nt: TGTGCCAGCACGTTCCGTAGCGGGGGGGCCTACAATGAGCAGTACTTC; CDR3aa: CASTFRSGGAYNEQYF
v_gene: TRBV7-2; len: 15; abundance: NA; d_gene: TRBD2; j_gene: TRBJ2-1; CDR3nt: TGTGCCAGCAGCTTACTTAGCGGGGGTTGGGATGAGCAGTTCTTC; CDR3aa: CASSLLSGGWDEQFF
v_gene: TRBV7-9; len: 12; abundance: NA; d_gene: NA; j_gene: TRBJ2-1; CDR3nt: TGTGCCAGCAGCTTAGTCAGGAATGAGCAGTTCTTC; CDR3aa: CASSLVRNEQFF
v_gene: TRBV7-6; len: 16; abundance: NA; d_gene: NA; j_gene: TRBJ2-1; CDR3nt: TGTGCCAGCAGCTTAACCCCCAGGGGCGCCTACAATGAGCAGTTCTTC; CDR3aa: CASSLTPRGAYNEQFF
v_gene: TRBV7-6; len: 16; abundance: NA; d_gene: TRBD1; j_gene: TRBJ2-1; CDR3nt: TGTGCCAGCAGCTTAGTAGCAGGGGGCTTCAACAATGAGCAGTTCTTC; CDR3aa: CASSLVAGGFNNEQFF
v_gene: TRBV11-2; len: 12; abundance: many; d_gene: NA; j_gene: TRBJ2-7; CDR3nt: TGTGCCAGCAGCCCCCCGGACCCTGAGCAGTACTTC; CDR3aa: CASSPPDPEQYF
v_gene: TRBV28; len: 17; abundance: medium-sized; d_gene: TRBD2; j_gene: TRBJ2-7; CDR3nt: TGTGCCAGCAGTTGGCCGTGGGCGGGAGAGACTCGGGGCGAGCAGTACTTC; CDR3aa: CASSWPWAGETRGEQYF
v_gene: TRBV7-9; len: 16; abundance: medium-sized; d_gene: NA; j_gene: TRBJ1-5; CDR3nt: TGTGCCAGCAGCTTAGCCCCTGGGGGGGTCGATCAGCCCCAGCATTTT; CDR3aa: CASSLAPGGVDQPQHF
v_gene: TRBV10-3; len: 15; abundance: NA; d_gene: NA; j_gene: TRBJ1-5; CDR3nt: TGTGCCATCAGCGAGCGGGGGGCCGAGAATCAGCCCCAGCATTTT; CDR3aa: CAISERGAENQPQHF
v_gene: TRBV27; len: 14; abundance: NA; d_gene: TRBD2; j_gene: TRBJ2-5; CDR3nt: TGTGCCAGTCGGGAGCGGGGACCCCAAGAGACCCAGTACTTC; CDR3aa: CASRERGPQETQYF
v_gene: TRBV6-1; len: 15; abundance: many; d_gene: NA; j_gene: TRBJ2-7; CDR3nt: TGTGCCAGCAGTGTAGAGCGATCAAGCTCCTACGAGCAGTACTTC; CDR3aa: CASSVERSSSYEQYF
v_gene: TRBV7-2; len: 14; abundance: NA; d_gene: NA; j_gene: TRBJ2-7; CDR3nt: TGTGCCAGCAGCTTAGCGCCGGCGGTGGACGTGCAGTACTTC; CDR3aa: CASSLAPAVDVQYF
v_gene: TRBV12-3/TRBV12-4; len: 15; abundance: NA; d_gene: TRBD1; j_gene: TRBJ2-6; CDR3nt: TGTGCCAGCAGTTACAGGGGCGCTGGGGCCAACGTCCTGACTTTC; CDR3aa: CASSYRGAGANVLTF
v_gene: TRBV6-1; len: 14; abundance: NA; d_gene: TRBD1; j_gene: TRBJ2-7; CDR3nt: TGTGCCAGTGGACAGGGGGCCGGGGGGCTTGAGCAGTACTTC; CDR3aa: CASGQGAGGLEQYF
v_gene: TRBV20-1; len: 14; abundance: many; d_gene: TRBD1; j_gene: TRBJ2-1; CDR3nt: TGCAGTGCCTCCTCGACAGGGTGGGACGATGAGCAGTTCTTC; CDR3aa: CSASSTGWDDEQFF
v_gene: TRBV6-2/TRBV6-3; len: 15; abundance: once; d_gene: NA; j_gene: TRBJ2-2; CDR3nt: TGTGCCAGCAGTTATTGGGCCGGTAACACCGGGGAGCTGTTTTTT; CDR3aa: CASSYWAGNTGELFF
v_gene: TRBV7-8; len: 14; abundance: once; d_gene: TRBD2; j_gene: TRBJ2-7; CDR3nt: TGTGCCAGCAGGGTAGCGGGAGTGAGCTACGAGCAGTACTTC; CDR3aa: CASRVAGVSYEQYF
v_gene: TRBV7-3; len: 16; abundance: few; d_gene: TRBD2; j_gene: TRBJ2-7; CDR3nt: TGTGCCAGCAGCGCCCCGACTAGCGGGAGGTCCTACGAGCAGTACTTC; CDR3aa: CASSAPTSGRSYEQYF
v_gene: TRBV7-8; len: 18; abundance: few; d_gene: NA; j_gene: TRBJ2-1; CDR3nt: TGTGCCAGCAGCTTAGCCCTCCCGGGAGCCCTATTCCGCAATGAGCAGTTCTTC; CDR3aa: CASSLALPGALFRNEQFF